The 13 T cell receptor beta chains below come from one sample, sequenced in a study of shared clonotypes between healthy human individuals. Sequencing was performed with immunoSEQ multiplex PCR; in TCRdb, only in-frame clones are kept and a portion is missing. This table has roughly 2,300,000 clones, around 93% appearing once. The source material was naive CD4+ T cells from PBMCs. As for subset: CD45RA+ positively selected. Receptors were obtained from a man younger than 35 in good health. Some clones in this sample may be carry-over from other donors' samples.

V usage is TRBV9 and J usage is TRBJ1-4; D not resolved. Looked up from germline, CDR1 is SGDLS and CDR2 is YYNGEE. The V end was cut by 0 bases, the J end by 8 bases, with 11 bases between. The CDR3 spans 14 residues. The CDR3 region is CASSVGAVGEKLFF. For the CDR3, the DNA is TGTGCCAGCAGCGTAGGGGCGGTTGGAGAAAAACTGTTTTTT.

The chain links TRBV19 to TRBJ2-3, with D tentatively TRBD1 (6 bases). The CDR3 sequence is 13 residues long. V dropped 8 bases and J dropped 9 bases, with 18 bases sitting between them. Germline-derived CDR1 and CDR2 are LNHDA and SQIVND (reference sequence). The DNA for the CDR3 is TGTGCCAGTGGACCCTCAGGGGCAAGGACGCAGTATTTT. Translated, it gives CASGPSGARTQYF.

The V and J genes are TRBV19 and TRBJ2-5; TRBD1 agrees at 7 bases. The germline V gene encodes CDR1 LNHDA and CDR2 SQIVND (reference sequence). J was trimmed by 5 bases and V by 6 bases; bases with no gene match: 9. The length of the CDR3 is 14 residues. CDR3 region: CASSLTGTDETQYF. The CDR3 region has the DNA TGTGCCAGTAGCCTCACCGGGACAGATGAGACCCAGTACTTC.

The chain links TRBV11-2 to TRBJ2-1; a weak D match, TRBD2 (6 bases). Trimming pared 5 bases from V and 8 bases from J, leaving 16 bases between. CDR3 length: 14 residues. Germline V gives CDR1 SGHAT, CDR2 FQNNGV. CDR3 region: CASSNREFSDEQFF. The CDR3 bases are TGTGCCAGCAGCAATCGGGAGTTTAGTGATGAGCAGTTCTTC.

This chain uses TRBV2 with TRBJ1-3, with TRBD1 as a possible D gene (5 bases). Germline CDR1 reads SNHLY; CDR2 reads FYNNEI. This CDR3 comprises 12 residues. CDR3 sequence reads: CAWGSDGNTIYF. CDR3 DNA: TGTGCGTGGGGGTCTGATGGAAACACCATATATTTT.

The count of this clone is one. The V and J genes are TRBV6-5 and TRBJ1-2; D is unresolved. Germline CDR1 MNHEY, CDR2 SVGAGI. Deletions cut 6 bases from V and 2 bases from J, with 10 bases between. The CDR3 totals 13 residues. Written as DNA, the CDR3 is TGTGCCAGCAGGTACCAGAGCAACTATGGCTACACCTTC. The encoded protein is CASRYQSNYGYTF.

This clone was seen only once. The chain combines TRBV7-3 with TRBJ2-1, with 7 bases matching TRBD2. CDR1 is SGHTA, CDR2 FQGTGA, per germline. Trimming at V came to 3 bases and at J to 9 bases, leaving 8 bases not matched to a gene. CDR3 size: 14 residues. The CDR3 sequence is CASSFSSGPVEQFF. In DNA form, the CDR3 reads TGTGCCAGCAGCTTTAGTAGCGGGCCAGTTGAGCAGTTCTTC.

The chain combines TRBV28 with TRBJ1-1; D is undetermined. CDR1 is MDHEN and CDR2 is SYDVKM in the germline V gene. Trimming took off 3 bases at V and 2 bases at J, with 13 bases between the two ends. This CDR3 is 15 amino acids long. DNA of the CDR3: TGTGCCAGCAGTTTGTCTTCCTCAACCAACACTGAAGCTTTCTTT. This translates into CASSLSSSTNTEAFF. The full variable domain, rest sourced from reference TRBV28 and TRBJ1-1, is DVKVTQSSRYLVKRTGEKVFLECVQDMDHENMFWYRQDPGLGLRLIYFSYDVKMKEKGDIPEGYSVSREKKERFSLILESASTNQTSMYLCASSLSSSTNTEAFFGQGTRLTVV.

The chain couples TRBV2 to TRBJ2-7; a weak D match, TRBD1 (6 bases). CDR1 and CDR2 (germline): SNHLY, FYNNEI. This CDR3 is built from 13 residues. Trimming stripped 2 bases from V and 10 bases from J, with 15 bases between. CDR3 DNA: TGTGCCAGCAGTGAAATTCCCCCCGGGACACAGTACTTC. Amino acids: CASSEIPPGTQYF.

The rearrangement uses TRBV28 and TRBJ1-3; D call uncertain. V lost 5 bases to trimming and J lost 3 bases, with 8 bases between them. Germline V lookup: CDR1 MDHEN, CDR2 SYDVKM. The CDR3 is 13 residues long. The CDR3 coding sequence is TGTGCCAGCAGTGGTTTTAATGGAAACACCATATATTTT. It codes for CASSGFNGNTIYF.

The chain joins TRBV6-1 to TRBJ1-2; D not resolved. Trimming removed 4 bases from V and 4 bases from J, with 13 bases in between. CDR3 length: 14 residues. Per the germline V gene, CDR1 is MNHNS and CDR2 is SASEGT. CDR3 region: CASSVEDDLYGYTF. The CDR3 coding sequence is TGTGCCAGCAGTGTAGAAGACGATCTCTATGGCTACACCTTC.

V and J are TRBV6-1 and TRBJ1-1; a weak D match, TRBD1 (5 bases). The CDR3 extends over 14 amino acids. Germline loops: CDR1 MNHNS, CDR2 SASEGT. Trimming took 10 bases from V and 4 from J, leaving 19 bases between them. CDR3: CATSGSVWGTEAFF. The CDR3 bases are TGTGCCACCTCAGGGAGTGTTTGGGGCACTGAAGCTTTCTTT.

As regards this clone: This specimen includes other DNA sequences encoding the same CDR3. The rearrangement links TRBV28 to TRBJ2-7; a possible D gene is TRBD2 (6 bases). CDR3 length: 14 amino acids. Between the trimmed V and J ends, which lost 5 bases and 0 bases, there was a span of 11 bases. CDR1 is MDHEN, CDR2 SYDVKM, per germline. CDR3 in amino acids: CASSGNGGSYEQYF. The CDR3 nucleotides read TGTGCCAGCAGTGGGAACGGGGGCTCCTACGAGCAGTACTTC.